What follows are 8 T cell receptor beta chains derived from one specimen sequenced in a study of T cell responses to AZD1222 COVID-19 vaccine. The assay was immunoSEQ multiplex PCR, and TCRdb's table has in-frame clones only and misses some. The sample lists about 180,000 clones; around 90% were seen once. The sample consisted of peripheral blood, taken on day 0 of AZD1222 vaccination. Receptor source: an adult in good health.

V is TRBV5-1 and J is TRBJ1-6; TRBD1 might be the D (5 bases). Per the germline V gene, CDR1 is SGHRS and CDR2 is YFSETQ. With 1 base removed from V and 3 bases from J, the gap between germline ends came to 8 bases. The CDR3 loop spans 15 amino acids. CDR3 sequence: CASSLRGSYNSPLHF. DNA for the CDR3: TGCGCCAGCAGCTTGAGGGGTAGCTATAATTCACCCCTCCACTTT.

The rearrangement links TRBV24-1 to TRBJ2-1; TRBD1 aligns across 8 bases. The CDR3 contains 15 residues. CDR1 is KGHDR, CDR2 SFDVKD, per germline. The V segment lost 1 base and the J segment 6 bases; nucleotides outside the gene matches: 4. CDR3 protein: CATSDFGRGRNEQFF. The CDR3 bases are TGTGCCACCAGTGATTTCGGCAGGGGGCGCAATGAGCAGTTCTTC.

This chain uses TRBV2 with TRBJ1-5, with D unclear. Trimming removed 7 bases at V and 4 bases at J, with 11 bases between. The germline CDR1 and CDR2 sequences are SNHLY and FYNNEI. This CDR3 region has 13 residues. CDR3 sequence: CASKGGTNQPQHF. CDR3 DNA sequence: TGTGCCAGCAAGGGAGGAACGAATCAGCCCCAGCATTTT.

This clone was detected a few times. The chain has TRBV7-3 and TRBJ2-2, with D hard to call. The V end was cut by 5 bases, the J end by 5 bases, with 6 bases between. Germline values: CDR1 SGHTA, CDR2 FQGTGA. The CDR3 is 12 residues long. CDR3 in amino acids: CASSPSTGELFF. In DNA form, the CDR3 reads TGTGCCAGCAGCCCATCAACCGGGGAGCTGTTTTTT.

In its sample, this clone was seen once. In DNA form, the CDR3 reads TGTGCCAGCAGCCTGGGGACAGGGGTAGGGGAGACCCAGTACTTC. Protein: CASSLGTGVGETQYF. V gene TRBV11-2 combines with J gene TRBJ2-5, with 10 bases matching TRBD1. The V gene's germline CDR1 is SGHAT and CDR2 FQNNGV. The V and J ends lost 5 bases and 5 bases, in that order; junction bases with no gene match: 8. The CDR3 consists of 15 residues.

V and J are TRBV11-2 and TRBJ2-2, with TRBD1 matching 8 bases. The germline V gene encodes CDR1 SGHAT and CDR2 FQNNGV. V was pared by 3 bases and J by 4 bases, with 10 bases of the junction left unmatched. The CDR3 runs to 17 residues. CDR3 nucleotide sequence: TGTGCCAGCAGCTTCCCGAGACAGGGGCTCGGCACCGGGGAGCTGTTTTTT. Translation gives CASSFPRQGLGTGELFF.

The chain links TRBV5-1 to TRBJ2-3; 16 nucleotides match TRBD2. V shed 4 bases and J 4 bases; nucleotides not matched to a gene: 12. This CDR3 has 19 amino acids. CDR1 and CDR2 (germline): SGHRS, YFSETQ. DNA for the CDR3: TGCGCCAGCAGCCAGGAAGTCGGGACTAGCGGGAGGGCCTCAGATACGCAGTATTTT. It translates to CASSQEVGTSGRASDTQYF.

The CDR3: CATSDFPQETQYF. CDR3 coding DNA: TGTGCCACCAGTGATTTTCCCCAAGAGACCCAGTACTTC. J is TRBJ2-5 and V is TRBV24-1; D is undetermined. Trimming removed 1 base from V and 1 base from J, with 3 bases in between. Germline-derived CDR1 and CDR2 are KGHDR and SFDVKD. The CDR3 runs 13 residues.